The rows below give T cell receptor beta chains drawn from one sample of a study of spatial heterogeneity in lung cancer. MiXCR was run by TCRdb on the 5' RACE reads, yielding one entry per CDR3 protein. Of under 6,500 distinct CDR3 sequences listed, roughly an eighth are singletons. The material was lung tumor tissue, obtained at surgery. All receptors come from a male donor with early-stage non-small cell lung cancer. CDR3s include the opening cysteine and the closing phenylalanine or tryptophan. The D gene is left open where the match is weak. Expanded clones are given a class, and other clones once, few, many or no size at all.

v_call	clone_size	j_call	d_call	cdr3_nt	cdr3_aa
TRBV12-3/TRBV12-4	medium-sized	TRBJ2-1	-	TGTGCCAGCAGTTTACTTGAGGGGATGGAGCAGTTCTTC	CASSLLEGMEQFF
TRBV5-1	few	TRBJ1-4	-	TGCGCCAGCAGCTTGGGTCAGGGGAATGAAAAACTGTTTTTT	CASSLGQGNEKLFF
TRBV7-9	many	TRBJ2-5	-	TGTGCCAGCAGCTTTGGCCAAGAGACCCAGTACTTC	CASSFGQETQYF
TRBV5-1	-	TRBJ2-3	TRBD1	TGCGCCAGCAGCTTTTCAGGGGGCGACGGAGATACGCAGTATTTT	CASSFSGGDGDTQYF
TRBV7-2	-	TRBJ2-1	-	TGTGCCAGCAGCTTAGGGGCCTCAAGGGATGAGCAGTTCTTC	CASSLGASRDEQFF
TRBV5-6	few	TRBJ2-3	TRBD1	TGTGCCAGCAGAACGGACAGGGAGACAGATACGCAGTATTTT	CASRTDRETDTQYF
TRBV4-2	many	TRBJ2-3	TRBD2	TGTGCCAGCAGCCAATTTCGGGGGGGCAGCACAGATACGCAGTATTTT	CASSQFRGGSTDTQYF
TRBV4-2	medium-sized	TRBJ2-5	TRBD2	TGTGCCAGCAGTCCCGTGGCGGGGGGTACAGAGACCCAGTACTTC	CASSPVAGGTETQYF
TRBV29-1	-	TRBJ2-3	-	TGCAGCGGGGAATGGGTAGGAGATACGCAGTATTTT	CSGEWVGDTQYF
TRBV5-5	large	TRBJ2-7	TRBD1	TGTGCCAGCAGCTTTTCCTGGACAGGATACTACGAGCAGTACTTC	CASSFSWTGYYEQYF
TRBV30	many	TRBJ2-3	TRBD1	TGTGCCTGGGACAGGGGCTCCTTCACAGATACGCAGTATTTT	CAWDRGSFTDTQYF
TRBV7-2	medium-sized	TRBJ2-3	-	TGTGCCAGCAGCCTCATTCGGGCAGATACGCAGTATTTT	CASSLIRADTQYF
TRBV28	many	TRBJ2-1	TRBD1	TGTGCCAGCAGATCGGGACAGGGCTCCTACAATGAGCAGTTCTTC	CASRSGQGSYNEQFF
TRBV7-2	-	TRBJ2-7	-	TGTGCCAGCAGCTTCTCGTCGGCAGGGGATTCCTACGAGCAGTACTTC	CASSFSSAGDSYEQYF
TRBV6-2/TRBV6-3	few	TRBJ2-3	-	TGTGCCAGCAGTTACGGGCCCACAGATACGCAGTATTTT	CASSYGPTDTQYF
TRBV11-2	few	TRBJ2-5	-	TGTGCCAGCAGCTTAGTTGGGGCTACCGTCGAGACCCAGTACTTC	CASSLVGATVETQYF
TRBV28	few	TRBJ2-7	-	TGTGCCAGCAGCCGAACCTACGAGCAGTACTTC	CASSRTYEQYF
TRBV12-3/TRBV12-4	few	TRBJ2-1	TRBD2	TGTGCCAGCAGTTTGGCTAGCGGGAGGATTAGTGAGCAGTTCTTC	CASSLASGRISEQFF
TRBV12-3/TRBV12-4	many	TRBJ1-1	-	TGTGCCAGCAGTTTCTCGGTGAACACTGAAGCTTTCTTT	CASSFSVNTEAFF